These 22 T cell receptor beta chains were all obtained from the same sample, sequenced in a study of T cell changes during pregnancy in multiple sclerosis. TCRdb keeps only in-frame clones here, not all; method: immunoSEQ multiplex PCR. The sample gives tens of thousands of clones, under 90% of which show up once; approximately 1.5% is in the top ten. Specimen: peripheral blood, collected in the first trimester of pregnancy. The receptors come from a female donor in good health, enrolled as a control in a pregnancy study.

The V and J genes are TRBV19 and TRBJ1-5; no clear D. The CDR3 is 13 residues long. The germline V gene has CDR1 LNHDA and CDR2 SQIVND (reference sequence). V gave up 3 bases and J gave up 6 bases, with 9 bases separating them. This chain's CDR3 is CASSMATGQPQHF. The CDR3 DNA follows: TGTGCCAGTAGTATGGCTACGGGTCAGCCCCAGCATTTT.

The V and J genes are TRBV21-1 and TRBJ2-7; the table's D gene call, TRBD1, was not cross checked with the DNA. TRBV21-1 is reported as a pseudogene. The CDR3 has 15 residues. Here the CDR3 reads CASSQTPGQTYEQYF. As DNA, the CDR3 is TGTGCCAGCAGCCAAACACCGGGACAGACCTACGAGCAGTACTTC.

V and J are TRBV5-1 and TRBJ2-5, with D hard to call. V lost 2 bases, J lost 1 base, and 12 bases lay in between. Germline V gives CDR1 SGHRS, CDR2 YFSETQ. CDR3 length: 15 amino acids. CDR3 nucleotide sequence: TGCGCCAGCAGCTTAAACGGAGACGGCCAAGAGACCCAGTACTTC. It encodes CASSLNGDGQETQYF.

The rearrangement uses TRBV7-9 and TRBJ1-2; 9 bases fit TRBD1. The trim removed 5 bases at V and 1 base at J, leaving 8 bases unmatched. The CDR3 spans 16 residues. CDR1 and CDR2 (germline): SEHNR, FQNEAQ (reference sequence). The CDR3 spells CASSLGTGMSNYGYTF. Written as DNA, the CDR3 is TGTGCCAGCAGCCTTGGGACAGGGATGAGTAACTATGGCTACACCTTC.

The J gene is TRBJ1-1, the V gene TRBV5-6; D ambiguous. The CDR3 is made up of 14 amino acids. Trimming removed 1 base at V and 0 bases at J, with 7 bases between. CDR1 SGHDT and CDR2 YYEEEE come from the germline V gene. DNA of the CDR3: TGTGCCAGCAGCTTGAAACGGGTGAACACTGAAGCTTTCTTT. Amino acids: CASSLKRVNTEAFF. Looking up the rest from reference TRBV5-6 and TRBJ1-1 gives the full variable domain: DAGVTQSPTHLIKTRGQQVTLRCSPKSGHDTVSWYQQALGQGPQFIFQYYEEEERQRGNFPDRFSGHQFPNYSSELNVNALLLGDSALYLCASSLKRVNTEAFFGQGTRLTVV.

In this sample, this clone turned up once. This chain connects TRBV19 to TRBJ1-5; 7 positions agree with TRBD1. V lost 7 bases to trimming and J lost 9 bases; unmatched junction nucleotides: 9. Germline CDR1 is LNHDA and CDR2 is SQIVND (reference sequence). This CDR3 has 13 residues. The CDR3 region has the DNA TGTGCCAGTAAAAGCACAGGGGCATCGCCCCAGCATTTT. Protein product: CASKSTGASPQHF.

The CDR3: CASSLRQGGPETQYF. The DNA for the CDR3 is TGTGCCAGCAGTTTAAGGCAGGGAGGTCCAGAGACCCAGTACTTC. The V call is TRBV28, the J call TRBJ2-5; TRBD2 is a possible D gene (6 bases). Germline lookup yields CDR1 MDHEN and CDR2 SYDVKM. Trimming removed 2 bases from V and 4 bases from J, with 14 bases in between. The CDR3 length is 15 residues.

The chain couples TRBV27 to TRBJ2-7, with D possibly matching TRBD2 (6 bases). Germline loops: CDR1 MNHEY, CDR2 SMNVEV (reference sequence). V shed 6 bases and J shed 0 bases, with 12 bases lying between them. The CDR3 has 14 amino acids. The CDR3 loop is CASSRDGSSYEQYF. The CDR3 nucleotides read TGTGCCAGCAGCCGGGACGGGAGCTCCTACGAGCAGTACTTC.

The gene calls are TRBV15 and TRBJ1-3; no definite D call. Germline values: CDR1 LNHNV, CDR2 YYDKDF (reference sequence). V was clipped by 5 bases and J by 3 bases, with 8 bases between them. The length of the CDR3 is 13 residues. The CDR3 is CATSPGGGNTIYF. In DNA form, the CDR3 reads TGTGCCACCAGCCCCGGCGGTGGAAACACCATATATTTT.

V is TRBV11-2 and J is TRBJ1-1; D remains ambiguous. Germline values: CDR1 SGHAT, CDR2 FQNNGV. This CDR3 contains 14 residues. The V end lost 3 bases, the J end lost 4 bases, and 12 bases lay between the germline ends. CDR3 DNA: TGTGCCAGCAGCTTCGAATCTCGGGGCACTGAAGCTTTCTTT. Protein product: CASSFESRGTEAFF.

The rearrangement joins TRBV4-1 to TRBJ1-5; D uncertain. Germline CDR1 and CDR2: MGHRA and YSYEKL. V shed 4 bases and J shed 0 bases, with 13 bases lying between them. The CDR3 consists of 16 residues. The CDR3 DNA is TGCGCCAGCAGCCTTAGTGTGGGAGTTAGCAATCAGCCCCAGCATTTT. It specifies CASSLSVGVSNQPQHF.

This rearrangement joins TRBV9 to TRBJ1-2, with TRBD1 identical over 7 bases. Trimming took 0 bases from V and 2 from J; bases not matched to a gene: 1. The CDR3 totals 14 residues. In germline, CDR1 is SGDLS, CDR2 YYNGEE. CDR3 residues: CASSVAGQNYGYTF. The DNA of the CDR3 is TGTGCCAGCAGCGTAGCGGGACAGAACTATGGCTACACCTTC. The full variable domain, in which reference TRBV9 and TRBJ1-2 provide the parts outside the CDR3, is DSGVTQTPKHLITATGQRVTLRCSPRSGDLSVYWYQQSLDQGLQFLIQYYNGEERAKGNILERFSAQQFPDLHSELNLSSLELGDSALYFCASSVAGQNYGYTFGSGTRLTVV.

The chain links TRBV5-8 to TRBJ1-6; 7 nucleotides agree with TRBD1. The germline gives CDR1 SGHTS, CDR2 YDEGEE. This CDR3 contains 15 residues. Trimming took 0 bases from V and 8 from J; bases not matched to a gene: 5. DNA for the CDR3: TGTGCCAGCAGCTTGGAACAGGGGTATTATTCACCCCTCCACTTT. Its translation: CASSLEQGYYSPLHF.

Written as DNA, the CDR3 is TGTGCCAGCAGCTTGGGAACAGGGGGCTACACTGAAGCTTTCTTT. The encoded protein is CASSLGTGGYTEAFF. The rearrangement uses TRBV5-6 and TRBJ1-1; TRBD1 matches 9 bases. The ends lost 0 bases at V and 3 bases at J; junction bases unmatched: 3. CDR1 is SGHDT and CDR2 is YYEEEE in the germline V gene. The length of the CDR3 is 15 residues.

The rearrangement uses TRBV4-1 and TRBJ2-3; 13 nucleotides match TRBD2. V lost 1 base and J lost 4; bases outside the gene matches: 11. CDR3 length equals 19 residues. Germline CDR1 and CDR2: MGHRA and YSYEKL. The CDR3 protein is CASSQVRASLAGGPDTQYF. CDR3 sequence (DNA): TGCGCCAGCAGCCAAGTCCGCGCCTCACTAGCGGGGGGGCCAGATACGCAGTATTTT.

V is TRBV7-9 and J is TRBJ1-3; no clear D. Deletions cut 2 bases from V and 0 bases from J, with 20 bases between. CDR1 is SEHNR and CDR2 is FQNEAQ in the germline V gene (reference sequence). This CDR3 contains 19 residues. CDR3: CASSLLGGPTLRSGNTIYF. Here the CDR3 DNA reads TGTGCCAGCAGCTTACTAGGCGGTCCTACCCTTCGCTCTGGAAACACCATATATTTT.

The chain uses TRBV18 and TRBJ2-2; 8 nucleotides align to TRBD1. Trimming took 5 bases from V and 6 from J; bases not matched to a gene: 5. The CDR3 consists of 14 residues. Germline V gene lookup returns CDR1 KGHSH and CDR2 LQKENI. The CDR3 DNA is TGTGCCAGCTCAGCTAGACAGGGGCCCGGGGAGCTGTTTTTT. Translation gives CASSARQGPGELFF.

The rearrangement joins TRBV29-1 to TRBJ2-1, with D unclear. This CDR3 has 13 amino acids. CDR1 is SQVTM and CDR2 is ANQGSEA in the germline V gene. V was clipped by 7 bases and J by 7 bases, with 17 bases between them. The DNA for the CDR3 is TGCAGCGGAGAATCAGGTGCTGGAAATGAGCAGTTCTTC. Translation gives CSGESGAGNEQFF.

The chain links TRBV19 to TRBJ1-5; 9 positions agree with TRBD1. The germline V gene has CDR1 LNHDA and CDR2 SQIVND (reference sequence). CDR3 length: 14 residues. Trimming at V came to 5 bases and at J to 8 bases, leaving 7 bases not matched to a gene. The CDR3 nucleotides are TGTGCCAGTAGTGGGAACAGGGGGCTAGAGCCCCAGCATTTT. This encodes CASSGNRGLEPQHF.

The chain combines TRBV19 with TRBJ2-7; 7 positions agree with TRBD2. The CDR3 extends over 13 amino acids. The ends lost 7 bases at V and 0 bases at J; junction bases unmatched: 3. Germline loops: CDR1 LNHDA, CDR2 SQIVND (reference sequence). CDR3 DNA sequence: TGTGCCAGTACGCGGGGGAGCTCCTACGAGCAGTACTTC. Translating it yields CASTRGSSYEQYF.

The V gene is TRBV18, the J gene TRBJ2-2, with D possibly matching TRBD2 (5 bases). The CDR3 sequence is 15 residues long. Germline-derived CDR1 and CDR2 are KGHSH and LQKENI. The V end lost 2 bases, the J end lost 3 bases, and 10 bases lay between the germline ends. CDR3 sequence reads: CASSPRRVDTGELFF. The CDR3, as DNA: TGTGCCAGCTCACCAAGGCGGGTCGACACCGGGGAGCTGTTTTTT.

V is TRBV5-8 and J is TRBJ2-5; maybe TRBD1 (6 bases). Trimming removed 0 bases at V and 10 bases at J, with 16 bases between. From germline, CDR1 is SGHTS and CDR2 YDEGEE. The CDR3 runs 14 residues. CDR3 sequence reads: CASSLGGQGELQYF. The CDR3 DNA reads as TGTGCCAGCAGCTTGGGGGGGCAGGGAGAGCTCCAGTACTTC.